The 27 T cell receptor beta chains in this list originate from one sample, sequenced in a study of cytomegalovirus exposure and HLA in healthy donors. The PCR ran on 60 Vbeta and 13 Jbeta primers. The protocol was immunoSEQ multiplex PCR, while the TCRdb copy is restricted to in-frame clones and leaves out a portion. Of some 96,000 clones listed, around 73% were seen once; the top ten hold around 0.76%. Sequenced sample: PBMCs. These receptors came from a woman aged 55 to 70 in good health and CMV-seronegative.

The rearrangement uses TRBV9 and TRBJ1-4; a weak D match, TRBD1 (5 bases). The germline CDR1 and CDR2 sequences are SGDLS and YYNGEE. V was clipped by 0 bases and J by 5 bases, with 11 bases between them. The CDR3 totals 15 residues. Here the CDR3 DNA reads TGTGCCAGCAGCGTAGAGGGACTAAGGAATGAAAAACTGTTTTTT. This encodes CASSVEGLRNEKLFF.

V gene TRBV7-2 combines with J gene TRBJ1-2; D unclear. The V and J ends lost 0 bases and 5 bases respectively, with 4 bases between them. The CDR3 spans 12 residues. The germline gives CDR1 SGHTA, CDR2 FQGNSA. Here the CDR3 DNA reads TGTGCCAGCAGCTTAGCACAGTATGGCTACACCTTC. Translation: CASSLAQYGYTF.

The chain joins TRBV25-1 to TRBJ1-3, with a weak D call TRBD1 (6 bases). Trimming stripped 8 bases from V and 0 bases from J, with 11 bases between. From germline, CDR1 is MGHDK and CDR2 SYGVNS. This CDR3 contains 14 residues. CDR3 coding DNA: TGTGCCAGCCATGGACAGCACTCTGGAAACACCATATATTTT. Translated: CASHGQHSGNTIYF.

The chain combines TRBV7-2 with TRBJ2-6; TRBD1 matches at 11 bases. Germline V gene data show CDR1 as SGHTA and CDR2 as FQGNSA. This CDR3 comprises 17 residues. V was clipped by 4 bases and J by 6 bases; unmatched bases: 8. The CDR3 nucleotides read TGTGCCAGCAGCTCATTGGACAGGGGGCTGGCGGCCAACGTCCTGACTTTC. Its protein product is CASSSLDRGLAANVLTF.

A single count supports this clone. The chain links TRBV28 to TRBJ2-2; possible D gene TRBD2, 5 bases. Trimming stripped 4 bases from V and 3 bases from J, with 18 bases between. CDR1 is MDHEN, CDR2 SYDVKM, per germline. The CDR3 covers 17 residues. DNA for the CDR3: TGTGCCAGCAGTTGGGATGGGAGTGGCTTAGACACCGGGGAGCTGTTTTTT. Translation gives CASSWDGSGLDTGELFF.

The V gene is TRBV5-8, the J gene TRBJ1-2, with D perhaps TRBD1 (5 bases). With 1 base removed from V and 4 bases from J, the gap between germline ends came to 8 bases. Germline V CDR1 and CDR2: SGHTS, YDEGEE. The CDR3 runs 13 residues. The CDR3, as DNA: TGTGCCAGCAGCTTGACAGGATCCTATGGCTACACCTTC. Amino acid sequence: CASSLTGSYGYTF.

This chain connects TRBV28 to TRBJ1-2; possibly TRBD1 for D (5 bases). This CDR3 spans 16 amino acids. The germline V gene encodes CDR1 MDHEN and CDR2 SYDVKM. V gave up 2 bases and J gave up 6 bases, with 19 bases separating them. CDR3 protein: CASSLGLRVHDDGYTF. The CDR3 bases are TGTGCCAGCAGTTTAGGGCTCAGGGTTCACGACGATGGCTACACCTTC.

The chain combines TRBV10-3 with TRBJ2-7; D possibly corresponds to TRBD1 (5 bases). From germline, CDR1 is ENHRY and CDR2 SYGVKD. The CDR3 consists of 13 residues. The V gene lost 0 bases and the J gene lost 5 bases, with 8 bases spanning the gap. The CDR3: CAISESRENEQYF. CDR3 in DNA: TGTGCCATCAGTGAGTCCAGGGAAAACGAGCAGTACTTC.

V is TRBV5-1 and J is TRBJ1-2; tentatively, D is TRBD1 (6 bases). V was clipped by 6 bases and J by 7 bases, with 25 bases between them. The CDR3 has 16 amino acids. Germline V gene data show CDR1 as SGHRS and CDR2 as YFSETQ. CDR3 sequence: CASTPAEQGIVSGYTF. The CDR3 DNA follows: TGCGCCAGCACCCCTGCGGAGCAGGGGATCGTCTCTGGCTACACCTTC.

The rearrangement links TRBV5-1 to TRBJ1-6; D is uncertain. CDR3 size: 14 residues. Germline CDR1 is SGHRS and CDR2 is YFSETQ. The V gene lost 0 bases and the J gene lost 6 bases, with 7 bases spanning the gap. Here the CDR3 reads CASSLAVVNSPLHF. CDR3 DNA: TGCGCCAGCAGCTTGGCGGTGGTTAATTCACCCCTCCACTTT.

This clone was counted a single time. The chain uses TRBV27 and TRBJ2-2, with 14 nucleotides matching TRBD2. CDR1 and CDR2 from the germline V gene are MNHEY and SMNVEV (reference sequence). V lost 4 bases, J lost 5 bases, and 0 bases stayed unmatched. This CDR3 is 15 amino acids long. CDR3 coding DNA: TGTGCCAGCAGTTGGACTAGCGGGAGGACCGGGGAGCTGTTTTTT. It is translated as CASSWTSGRTGELFF.

The chain couples TRBV7-9 to TRBJ1-6; TRBD1 matches 7 bases. Germline lookup yields CDR1 SEHNR and CDR2 FQNEAQ (reference sequence). Trimming took 3 bases from V and 0 from J; bases not matched to a gene: 2. The CDR3 spans 16 residues. The CDR3 DNA reads as TGTGCCAGCAGCTTTAGGGACAGCTCCTATAATTCACCCCTCCACTTT. Its translation: CASSFRDSSYNSPLHF.

The rearrangement links TRBV11-2 to TRBJ2-2; 9 nucleotides match TRBD1. The junction had 6 bases not matched to a gene; V was cut back by 5 bases and J by 8 bases. Germline V gene sequence: CDR1 SGHAT, CDR2 FQNNGV. The CDR3 runs to 14 residues. This CDR3 is CASSKQDRGGELFF. CDR3 DNA: TGTGCCAGCAGCAAACAGGACAGGGGAGGGGAGCTGTTTTTT.

The chain recombines TRBV27 with TRBJ2-5, with TRBD1 matching over 8 bases. The trim removed 3 bases at V and 5 bases at J, leaving 5 bases unmatched. The V gene's germline CDR1 is MNHEY and CDR2 SMNVEV (reference sequence). This CDR3 has 14 amino acids. The CDR3 sequence: CASSFSGGWETQYF. The CDR3 region has the DNA TGTGCCAGCAGTTTTTCAGGGGGCTGGGAGACCCAGTACTTC.

The V call is TRBV11-2, the J call TRBJ2-1; D is unclear. V was cut by 5 bases and J by 0 bases, with 11 bases left in between. Germline values: CDR1 SGHAT, CDR2 FQNNGV. This CDR3 region has 15 residues. CDR3 in DNA: TGTGCCAGCAGCCCCGTAGGCGGCTCCTACAATGAGCAGTTCTTC. Amino acid sequence: CASSPVGGSYNEQFF. Using reference TRBV11-2 and TRBJ2-1 for the parts outside the CDR3, the full variable domain is EAGVAQSPRYKIIEKRQSVAFWCNPISGHATLYWYQQILGQGPKLLIQFQNNGVVDDSQLPKDRFSAERLKGVDSTLKIQPAKLEDSAVYLCASSPVGGSYNEQFFGPGTRLTVL.

This chain joins TRBV5-8 and TRBJ2-6; 9 bases are shared with TRBD1. The CDR3 runs to 18 residues. Trimming cost V 4 bases and J 0 bases; bases outside gene matches: 8. The germline gives CDR1 SGHTS, CDR2 YDEGEE. CDR3 in DNA: TGTGCCAGCAGCATCAGACCGACAGGGGGCTCTGGGGCCAACGTCCTGACTTTC. This gives the protein CASSIRPTGGSGANVLTF.

This clone was seen more than once but under ten times. This sequence joins TRBV29-1 and TRBJ2-1, with D perhaps TRBD1 (6 bases). CDR3 length equals 13 residues. V lost 4 bases, J lost 7 bases, and 14 bases lay in between. In germline, CDR1 is SQVTM, CDR2 ANQGSEA. The CDR3 bases are TGCAGCGTTGTGGGGTACAGGGCAAATGAGCAGTTCTTC. Its protein is CSVVGYRANEQFF.

The chain joins TRBV27 to TRBJ2-2; the match to TRBD2 covers 8 bases. The V gene end was trimmed by 5 bases and the J gene end by 3 bases; junction bases not matched to a gene: 11. Per the germline V gene, CDR1 is MNHEY and CDR2 is SMNVEV (reference sequence). The CDR3 has 17 residues. The CDR3 spells CASSELGGRRDTGELFF. CDR3 DNA: TGTGCCAGCAGTGAGTTGGGCGGGAGGAGGGACACCGGGGAGCTGTTTTTT.

The chain couples TRBV19 to TRBJ1-5; tentative D call: TRBD1 (6 bases). The CDR3 loop spans 16 amino acids. The germline gives CDR1 LNHDA, CDR2 SQIVND (reference sequence). V lost 2 bases, J lost 2 bases, and 13 bases lay in between. CDR3 coding DNA: TGTGCCAGTAGTATAAGTCTCAGGGGAGGCAATCAGCCCCAGCATTTT. This sequence encodes CASSISLRGGNQPQHF.

Note on this clone: Other DNA variants within this sample encode the same CDR3. This sequence joins TRBV5-1 and TRBJ2-7, with D possibly matching TRBD1 (6 bases). Germline V lookup: CDR1 SGHRS, CDR2 YFSETQ. Trimming took 2 bases from V and 4 from J, leaving 7 bases between them. CDR3 length equals 12 residues. As DNA, the CDR3 is TGCGCCAGCAGCTTAGGACAGTACGAGCAGTACTTC. As protein: CASSLGQYEQYF.

The chain uses TRBV20-1 and TRBJ1-4; the D gene is possibly TRBD1 (5 bases). The CDR3 totals 11 residues. V lost 3 bases and J lost 11, with 10 bases in between. CDR1 and CDR2 from the germline V gene are DFQATT and SNEGSKA (reference sequence). For the CDR3, the DNA is TGCAGTGCTAGGGGCAGGGATAAACTGTTTTTT. It translates to CSARGRDKLFF.

This chain uses TRBV28 with TRBJ1-5, with 7 positions matching TRBD1. Trimming cost V 8 bases and J 0 bases; bases outside gene matches: 7. Germline lookup yields CDR1 MDHEN and CDR2 SYDVKM. CDR3 length: 15 amino acids. The CDR3, as DNA: TGTGCCAGCCTACCAACAGGGGATAGCAATCAGCCCCAGCATTTT. Translating it yields CASLPTGDSNQPQHF. The entire variable domain, with the rest obtained from reference TRBV28 and TRBJ1-5, is as follows: DVKVTQSSRYLVKRTGEKVFLECVQDMDHENMFWYRQDPGLGLRLIYFSYDVKMKEKGDIPEGYSVSREKKERFSLILESASTNQTSMYLCASLPTGDSNQPQHFGDGTRLSIL.

This clone was detected only once. The J gene is TRBJ2-7, the V gene TRBV6-1, with 10 positions matching TRBD2. V lost 5 bases, J lost 0 bases, and 4 bases stayed unmatched. CDR1 is MNHNS, CDR2 SASEGT, per germline. There are 15 residues in the CDR3. The CDR3 protein is CASSQTSGLSYEQYF. The CDR3 bases are TGTGCCAGCAGTCAGACTAGCGGGCTCTCCTACGAGCAGTACTTC.

This rearrangement joins TRBV5-1 to TRBJ2-1; 10 nucleotides match TRBD2. Germline V CDR1 and CDR2: SGHRS, YFSETQ. V dropped 3 bases and J dropped 10; count of bases not matched to a gene: 4. The CDR3 is 13 residues long. CDR3 residues: CASSSLAGYEQFF. The CDR3 DNA follows: TGCGCCAGCAGCTCACTAGCGGGGTACGAGCAGTTCTTC.

This clone has more than one count but fewer than ten. This chain uses TRBV29-1 with TRBJ1-1, with a weak D call TRBD1 (5 bases). V was pared by 1 base and J by 2 bases, with 11 bases between. The germline V gene encodes CDR1 SQVTM and CDR2 ANQGSEA. The CDR3 is 14 residues long. The CDR3 coding sequence is TGCAGCGTTGAAGGACGGGGGTATAACACTGAAGCTTTCTTT. Translation: CSVEGRGYNTEAFF.

This rearrangement joins TRBV2 to TRBJ2-3; no definite D call. Germline loops: CDR1 SNHLY, CDR2 FYNNEI. Between the trimmed V and J ends, which lost 8 bases and 3 bases, there was a span of 18 bases. The CDR3 contains 15 residues. This CDR3 reads CASQLLEPSTDTQYF. In DNA form, the CDR3 reads TGTGCCAGCCAATTGCTAGAGCCCTCAACAGATACGCAGTATTTT.

The gene calls are TRBV7-9 and TRBJ1-4; 8 bases are shared with TRBD1. CDR1 is SEHNR and CDR2 is FQNEAQ in the germline V gene (reference sequence). This CDR3 has 14 amino acids. The trim removed 1 base at V and 7 bases at J, leaving 2 bases unmatched. The CDR3 nucleotides read TGTGCCAGCAGCTTAGGGACAGGGAGTGAAAAACTGTTTTTT. Translation: CASSLGTGSEKLFF.